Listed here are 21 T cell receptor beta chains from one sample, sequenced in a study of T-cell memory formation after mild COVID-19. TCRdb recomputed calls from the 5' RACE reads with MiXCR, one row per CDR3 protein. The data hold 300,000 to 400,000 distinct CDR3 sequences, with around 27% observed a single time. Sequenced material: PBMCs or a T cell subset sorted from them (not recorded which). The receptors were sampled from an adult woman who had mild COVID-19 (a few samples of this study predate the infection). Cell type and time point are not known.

The DNA of the CDR3 is TGTGCCAGCAGCTTGAACAGGAACTCCTATGGCTACACCTTC. Its protein is CASSLNRNSYGYTF. The rearrangement uses TRBV5-8 and TRBJ1-2; the D gene is possibly TRBD1 (5 bases). V lost 1 base and J 4 bases, leaving 11 bases between the germline ends. CDR1 and CDR2 from the germline V gene are SGHTS and YDEGEE. This CDR3 region has 14 residues.

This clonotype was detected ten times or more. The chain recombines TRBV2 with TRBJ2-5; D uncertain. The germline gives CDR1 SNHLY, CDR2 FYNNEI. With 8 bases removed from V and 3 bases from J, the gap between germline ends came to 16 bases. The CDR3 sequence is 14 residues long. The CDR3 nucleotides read TGTGCCAGCGAGATCCTAGTTGGAGAAGAGACCCAGTACTTC. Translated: CASEILVGEETQYF.

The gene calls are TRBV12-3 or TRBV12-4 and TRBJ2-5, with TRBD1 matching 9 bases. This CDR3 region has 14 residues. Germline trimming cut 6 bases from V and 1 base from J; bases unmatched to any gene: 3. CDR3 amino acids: CASRWGQGQETQYF. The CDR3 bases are TGTGCCAGCAGATGGGGACAGGGCCAAGAGACCCAGTACTTC.

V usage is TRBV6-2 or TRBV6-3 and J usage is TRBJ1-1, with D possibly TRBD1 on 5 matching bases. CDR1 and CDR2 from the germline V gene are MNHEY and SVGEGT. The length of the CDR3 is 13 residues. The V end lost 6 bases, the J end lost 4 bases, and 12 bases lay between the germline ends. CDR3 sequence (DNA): TGTGCCAGCAGACCTCCGGGGGGCACTGAAGCTTTCTTT. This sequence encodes CASRPPGGTEAFF.

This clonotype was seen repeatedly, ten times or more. CDR3 loop: CASSPDSSYEQYF. DNA for the CDR3: TGCGCCAGCAGCCCGGACAGCTCCTACGAGCAGTACTTC. The chain is built from TRBV5-1 and TRBJ2-7; possible D gene TRBD1, 6 bases. V was trimmed by 4 bases and J by 0 bases, leaving 8 bases between them. This CDR3 is 13 amino acids long. CDR1 and CDR2 from the germline V gene are SGHRS and YFSETQ.

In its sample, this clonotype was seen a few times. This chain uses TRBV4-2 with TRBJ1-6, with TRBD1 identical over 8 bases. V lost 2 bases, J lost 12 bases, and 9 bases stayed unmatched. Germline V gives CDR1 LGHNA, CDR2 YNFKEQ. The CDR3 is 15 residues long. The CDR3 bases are TGTGCCAGCAGCCAAATGGACAGGGATGAGGGACCCCTCCACTTT. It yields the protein CASSQMDRDEGPLHF.

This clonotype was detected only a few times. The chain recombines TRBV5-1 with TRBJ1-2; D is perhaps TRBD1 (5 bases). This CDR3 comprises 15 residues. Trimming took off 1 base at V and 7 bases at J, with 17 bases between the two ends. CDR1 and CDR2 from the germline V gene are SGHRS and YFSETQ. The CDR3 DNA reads TGCGCCAGCAGCTTGAGTCAGCAGGGATTAAGTGGCTACACCTTC. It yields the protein CASSLSQQGLSGYTF.

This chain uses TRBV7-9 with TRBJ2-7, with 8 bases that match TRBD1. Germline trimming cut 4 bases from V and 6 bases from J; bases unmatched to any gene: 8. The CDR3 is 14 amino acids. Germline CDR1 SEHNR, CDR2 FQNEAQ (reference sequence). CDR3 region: CASSSRSGGIEQYF. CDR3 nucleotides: TGTGCCAGCAGCTCCCGTTCAGGGGGCATCGAGCAGTACTTC.

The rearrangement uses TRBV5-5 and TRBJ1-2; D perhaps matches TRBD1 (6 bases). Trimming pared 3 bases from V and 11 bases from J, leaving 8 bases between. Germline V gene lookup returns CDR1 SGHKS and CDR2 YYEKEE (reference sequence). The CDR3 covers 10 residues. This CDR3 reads CASSSGVYTF. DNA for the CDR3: TGTGCCAGCAGCTCAGGGGTTTACACCTTC.

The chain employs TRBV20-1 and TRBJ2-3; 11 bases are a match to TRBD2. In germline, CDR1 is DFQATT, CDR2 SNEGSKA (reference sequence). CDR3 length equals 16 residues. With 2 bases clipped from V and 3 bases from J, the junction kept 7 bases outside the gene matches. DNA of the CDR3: TGCAGTGCTAGATCAGAACTAGCGGGAGCGACAGATACGCAGTATTTT. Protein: CSARSELAGATDTQYF.

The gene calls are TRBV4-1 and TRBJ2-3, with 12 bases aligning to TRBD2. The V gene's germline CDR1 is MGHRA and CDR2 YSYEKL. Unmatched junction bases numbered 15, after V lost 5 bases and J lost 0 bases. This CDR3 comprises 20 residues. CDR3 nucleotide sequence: TGCGCCAGCAGCTTCTATCCTACTAGCGGGAGGACCCATAGCACAGATACGCAGTATTTT. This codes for CASSFYPTSGRTHSTDTQYF.

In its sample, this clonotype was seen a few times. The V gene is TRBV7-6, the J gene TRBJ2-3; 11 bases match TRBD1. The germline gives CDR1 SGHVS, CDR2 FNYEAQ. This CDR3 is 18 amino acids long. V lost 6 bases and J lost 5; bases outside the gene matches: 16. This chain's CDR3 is CASSRIGTGGLFGDTQYF. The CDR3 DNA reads TGTGCCAGCAGTCGGATCGGGACAGGGGGTTTATTTGGAGATACGCAGTATTTT.

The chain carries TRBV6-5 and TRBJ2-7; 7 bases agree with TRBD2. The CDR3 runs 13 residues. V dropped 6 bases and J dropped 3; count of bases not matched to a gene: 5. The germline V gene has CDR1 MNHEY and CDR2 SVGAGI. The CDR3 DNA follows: TGTGCCAGCAGAAGGACTAGTAACTACGAGCAGTACTTC. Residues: CASRRTSNYEQYF.

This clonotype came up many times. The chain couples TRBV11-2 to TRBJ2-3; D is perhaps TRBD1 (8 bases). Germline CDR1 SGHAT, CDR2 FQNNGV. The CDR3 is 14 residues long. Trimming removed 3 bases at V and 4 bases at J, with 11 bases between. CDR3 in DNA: TGTGCCAGCAGCTTTACAGGGGGGGCAGATACGCAGTATTTT. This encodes CASSFTGGADTQYF.

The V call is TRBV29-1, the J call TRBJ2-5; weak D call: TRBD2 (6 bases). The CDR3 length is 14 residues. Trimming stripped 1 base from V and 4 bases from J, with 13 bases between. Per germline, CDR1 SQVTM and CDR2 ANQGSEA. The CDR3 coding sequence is TGCAGCGTTGAAGTAAATGGAGGGGTAGAGACCCAGTACTTC. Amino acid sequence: CSVEVNGGVETQYF.

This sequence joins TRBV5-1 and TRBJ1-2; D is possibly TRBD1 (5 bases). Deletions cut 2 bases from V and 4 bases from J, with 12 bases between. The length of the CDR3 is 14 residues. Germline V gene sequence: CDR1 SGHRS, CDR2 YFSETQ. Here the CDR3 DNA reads TGCGCCAGCAGCTTAGAGGGACCGACCTATGGCTACACCTTC. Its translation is CASSLEGPTYGYTF.

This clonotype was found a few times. The CDR3 reads CSVLTSGRAPGELFF. The CDR3 DNA reads TGCAGCGTTCTGACTAGCGGGAGGGCCCCCGGGGAGCTGTTTTTT. The chain recombines TRBV29-1 with TRBJ2-2; 14 bases are a match to TRBD2. Germline-derived CDR1 and CDR2 are SQVTM and ANQGSEA. V shed 5 bases and J 6 bases; nucleotides not matched to a gene: 5. The CDR3 loop spans 15 amino acids.

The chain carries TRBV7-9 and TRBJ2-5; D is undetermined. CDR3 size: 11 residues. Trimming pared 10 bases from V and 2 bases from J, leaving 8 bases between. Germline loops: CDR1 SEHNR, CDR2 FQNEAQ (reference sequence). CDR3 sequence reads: CAIQGQETQYF. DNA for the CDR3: TGTGCCATCCAAGGGCAAGAGACCCAGTACTTC.

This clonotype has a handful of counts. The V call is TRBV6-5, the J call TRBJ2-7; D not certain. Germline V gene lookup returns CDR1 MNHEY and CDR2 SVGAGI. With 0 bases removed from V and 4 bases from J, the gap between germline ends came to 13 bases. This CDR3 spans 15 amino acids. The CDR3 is CASSYSRASFYEQYF. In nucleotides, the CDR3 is TGTGCCAGCAGTTACTCTCGGGCCAGCTTTTACGAGCAGTACTTC.

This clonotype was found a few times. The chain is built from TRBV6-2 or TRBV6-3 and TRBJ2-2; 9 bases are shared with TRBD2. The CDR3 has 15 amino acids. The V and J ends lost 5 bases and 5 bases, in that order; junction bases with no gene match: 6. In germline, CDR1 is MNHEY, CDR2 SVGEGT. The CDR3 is CASSSGRPGTGELFF. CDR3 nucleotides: TGTGCCAGCAGTAGCGGGAGGCCCGGGACCGGGGAGCTGTTTTTT.

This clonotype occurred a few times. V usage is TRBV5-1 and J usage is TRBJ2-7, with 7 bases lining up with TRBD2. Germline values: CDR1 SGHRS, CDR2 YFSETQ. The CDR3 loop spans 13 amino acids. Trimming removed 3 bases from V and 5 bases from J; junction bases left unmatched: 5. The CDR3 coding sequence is TGCGCCAGCAGCTCGAGGGACTACCACGAGCAGTACTTC. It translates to CASSSRDYHEQYF. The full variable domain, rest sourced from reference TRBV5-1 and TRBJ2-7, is KAGVTQTPRYLIKTRGQQVTLSCSPISGHRSVSWYQQTPGQGLQFLFEYFSETQRNKGNFPGRFSGRQFSNSRSEMNVSTLELGDSALYLCASSSRDYHEQYFGPGTRLTVT.